This TCR beta chain was recorded in a study of blood T cell repertoires in COVID-19. The table came from immunoSEQ multiplex PCR; TCRdb's copy has only in-frame clones and leaves some out. The profile shows approximately 220,000 clones, 85% to 90% of them singletons. Recruitment covered about two dozen US areas and drew participants whose ages spanned roughly 18 to 89 years. The material sequenced was PBMCs or T cells enriched from blood (not recorded which). The TCR originated in a woman aged 30 to 39 with acute COVID-19.

The CDR3 coding sequence is TGTGCCTGGAGTGACGTAGCGCGGGGTGGTTCCTACAATGAGCAGTTCTTC. It is translated as CAWSDVARGGSYNEQFF. V is TRBV30 and J is TRBJ2-1; TRBD2 is a possible D gene (6 bases). Germline lookup yields CDR1 GTSNPN and CDR2 SVGIG (reference sequence). Trimming removed 1 base from V and 1 base from J, with 17 bases in between. This CDR3 has 17 residues.